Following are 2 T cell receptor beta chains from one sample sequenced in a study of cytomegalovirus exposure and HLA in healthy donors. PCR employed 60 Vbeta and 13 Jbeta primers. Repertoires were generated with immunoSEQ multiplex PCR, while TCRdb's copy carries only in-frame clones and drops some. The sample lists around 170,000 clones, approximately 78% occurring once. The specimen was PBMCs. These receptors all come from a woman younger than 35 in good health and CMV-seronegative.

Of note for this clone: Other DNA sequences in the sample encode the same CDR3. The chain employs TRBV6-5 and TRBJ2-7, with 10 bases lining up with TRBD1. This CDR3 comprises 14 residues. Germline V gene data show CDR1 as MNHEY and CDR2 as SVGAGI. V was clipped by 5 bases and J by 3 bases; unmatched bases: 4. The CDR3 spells CASSRTGGFYEQYF. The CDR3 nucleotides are TGTGCCAGCAGTAGGACAGGGGGATTCTACGAGCAGTACTTC.

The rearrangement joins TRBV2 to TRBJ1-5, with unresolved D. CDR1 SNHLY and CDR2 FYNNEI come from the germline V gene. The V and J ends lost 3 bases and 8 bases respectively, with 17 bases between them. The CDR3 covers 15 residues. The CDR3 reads CASSENGGNGEPQHF. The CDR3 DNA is TGTGCCAGCAGTGAGAATGGAGGGAATGGAGAGCCCCAGCATTTT.